This TCR beta chain was profiled in a study of liver allograft versus peripheral blood T cells (dated by TCRdb to 2019 to 2021). For the study in its entirety: The study compared the T cell receptor repertoires present in transplanted livers with the repertoires present in the peripheral blood of liver transplant recipients.

The trim is 1 base for V and 7 bases for J, with a gap of 8 bases between the germline ends. The CDR3 sequence holds 14 residues, the cysteine and phenylalanine included. Only the CDR3 DNA is retained, 42 bases long and in frame from the first base. CDR1 LNHDA and CDR2 SQIVND are derived from the germline V gene (reference sequence). This clonotype was seen only a few times. Its antigen is still unknown. Base qualities are not recorded, but no much larger clone differs from it by a single base. Sequencing instrument: Illumina MiSeq. The public reads were reprocessed in TCRdb via fastp at Q25 and MiXCR, keeping in-frame beta chains. Merged by CDR3 protein, the rows form single entries marked with the most common genes and DNA. A total of about 9,200 distinct CDR3 sequences appear in this sample, about 18% of them only once. The ten largest make up 1.5% to 2% of the sample. Here is what the overall study found, with its caveats: The T cell receptor repertoires within liver allografts were reported to be different from the T cell receptor repertoires detected in peripheral blood.

This receptor was identified in a human patient who had a liver transplant. Where a transplant has occurred, the graft donor may have supplied some of the T cells. Here the chain combines TRBV19 and TRBJ1-6; the D region possibly corresponds to TRBD1 (5 bases align). The DNA reads TGTGCCAGTAGTATAGGGACACTAAATTCACCCCTCCACTTT. The translation is CASSIGTLNSPLHF.